This T cell receptor beta chain was captured in a study of T cell changes during pregnancy in multiple sclerosis. Germline CDR1 is MNHNS and CDR2 is SASEGT. The length of the CDR3 is 16 residues. The J segment lost 4 bases and the V segment lost 2 bases, leaving 9 bases of the junction unmatched. Sequencing was performed with immunoSEQ multiplex PCR; in TCRdb, only in-frame clones are kept and a portion is missing. The sample shows about 64,000 clones, just under 95% of them seen only once. This chain uses TRBV6-1 with TRBJ2-5; 8 bases map to TRBD1. The sequencing used peripheral blood, collected in the second trimester of pregnancy. This TCR was recovered from a female donor with multiple sclerosis, enrolled in a pregnancy study. This CDR3 reads CASSEMEGQGGETQYF. The CDR3 nucleotides are TGTGCCAGCAGTGAAATGGAAGGACAGGGAGGAGAGACCCAGTACTTC.